These T cell receptor beta chains were read from a single sample in a study of blood T cell repertoires in COVID-19. The data were produced by immunoSEQ multiplex PCR, yet TCRdb's version contains in-frame clones alone and is incomplete. The sample yields tens of thousands of clones, more than 80% seen once. The sequenced sample consisted of peripheral blood. These receptors all come from a man in his fifties with COVID-19, enrolled during active disease. Both conserved end residues are part of each CDR3. The order of the fields is J gene, D gene, V gene, CDR3 DNA, CDR3 protein. A D gene is named only where the DNA matches it firmly.

j_gene: TRBJ2-5; d_gene: -; v_gene: TRBV2; CDR3nt: TGTGCCAGCAGTGATGTCAGGGCCTCAGAGACCCAGTACTTC; CDR3aa: CASSDVRASETQYF
j_gene: TRBJ1-6; d_gene: -; v_gene: TRBV4-3; CDR3nt: TGCGCCAGCAGCCAAGATGAGGGCAGTTTGTCACCCCTCCACTTT; CDR3aa: CASSQDEGSLSPLHF
j_gene: TRBJ2-6; d_gene: -; v_gene: TRBV11-1; CDR3nt: TGTGCCAGCAGCCCTCAAGCGGGGGCCAACGTCCTGACTTTC; CDR3aa: CASSPQAGANVLTF
j_gene: TRBJ2-5; d_gene: -; v_gene: TRBV6-6; CDR3nt: TGTGCCAGCTCCGGTCGGGGGGCGCAAGAGACCCAGTACTTC; CDR3aa: CASSGRGAQETQYF
j_gene: TRBJ2-5; d_gene: -; v_gene: TRBV3-1/TRBV3-2; CDR3nt: TGTGCCAGCAGCCAAGGAGGCGGGGCTCAAGAGACCCAGTACTTC; CDR3aa: CASSQGGGAQETQYF
j_gene: TRBJ2-7; d_gene: -; v_gene: TRBV7-2; CDR3nt: TGTGCCAGCAGCCCTAACGGGTCCGACGAGCAGTACTTC; CDR3aa: CASSPNGSDEQYF
j_gene: TRBJ1-5; d_gene: TRBD1; v_gene: TRBV11-2; CDR3nt: TGTGCCAGCAGCTCCCGGGACAGGGGGCAGCCCCAGCATTTT; CDR3aa: CASSSRDRGQPQHF
j_gene: TRBJ2-5; d_gene: TRBD2; v_gene: TRBV6-1; CDR3nt: TGTGCCAGCAGTGAACCGATCCCTGGGGGGGTGGGAGAGACCCAGTACTTC; CDR3aa: CASSEPIPGGVGETQYF
j_gene: TRBJ1-1; d_gene: -; v_gene: TRBV5-8; CDR3nt: TGTGCCAGCAGCTTCTTCAGGGGACACACTAACACTGAAGCTTTCTTT; CDR3aa: CASSFFRGHTNTEAFF
j_gene: TRBJ1-6; d_gene: -; v_gene: TRBV7-2; CDR3nt: TGTGCCAGCAGCTTAGCGCTACAGGTTCCTTCACCCCTCCACTTT; CDR3aa: CASSLALQVPSPLHF